This TCR beta chain was observed in a study of regulatory T cells in long-lasting Graves disease. General study points: With a small sample size, accuracy may have been reduced.

Time point meaning: newly diagnosed GD, antithyroid drugs for less than 3 months. RNA extracted from PBMCs served as the sequencing template. The CDR3 has 15 residues. Losses at the gene ends were 3 bases for V and 0 bases for J; bases not matched to a gene: 3. Germline loops: CDR1 MDHEN, CDR2 SYDVKM. Building the TCR beta libraries relied on iRepertoire HTBI primers, and CDR3 regions underwent Arm-PCR. Via MiXCR, TCRdb re-called the multiplex PCR reads, giving one row per CDR3 protein. The sample has about 620,000 distinct CDR3 sequences; approximately 15% are singletons. Ten or more counts support this clonotype. The antigen is unknown. The same sample was also studied in work on T cells in Graves' hyperthyroidism and ophthalmopathy.

The sequence was collected from a woman aged 25 to 39 with Graves disease. The chain joins TRBV28 to TRBJ2-3; 7 bases map to TRBD2. The sequencing used peripheral blood mononuclear cells (PBMCs), collected at new diagnosis, from a patient treated with antithyroid drugs. CDR3 sequence reads: CASSFAGASTDTQYF. The CDR3 bases are TGTGCCAGCAGTTTTGCGGGAGCTAGCACAGATACGCAGTATTTT.